These 10 T cell receptor beta chains originate from one sample sequenced in a study of identifying expanded T cells in peripheral blood (dated by TCRdb to about 2019). Receptors were amplified or captured by the immunoSEQ multiplex PCR assay. This immuneACCESS table, as held by TCRdb, lists in-frame sequences with V and J called but not all clones. Of the missing ones, under half trace to an unresolved V gene in checked studies; the others have no known cause. The sample has 50,000 to 65,000 clones on record, about 92% of them singletons. The top ten constitute 3% to 4.5% of the sample. The sample consisted of blood. Source of these receptors: a person aged 18 to 70 in good health.

The chain recombines TRBV5-6 with TRBJ2-5, with TRBD1 matching over 7 bases. V lost 5 bases and J lost 6; bases outside the gene matches: 7. CDR3 size: 13 residues. Germline values: CDR1 SGHDT, CDR2 YYEEEE. Here the CDR3 reads CASSRTGVQTQYF. Written as DNA, the CDR3 is TGTGCCAGCAGTAGGACAGGTGTGCAGACCCAGTACTTC.

The CDR3 DNA sequence: TGTGCCAGCAGTTTAGACAGGGGTACCGGGGAGCTGTTTTTT. As protein: CASSLDRGTGELFF. V is TRBV28 and J is TRBJ2-2; 8 nucleotides align to TRBD1. CDR3 length equals 14 residues. CDR1 is MDHEN and CDR2 is SYDVKM in the germline V gene. The ends lost 2 bases at V and 5 bases at J; junction bases unmatched: 1.

The V call is TRBV30, the J call TRBJ1-1, with a weak D call TRBD1 (5 bases). Per germline, CDR1 GTSNPN and CDR2 SVGIG (reference sequence). The length of the CDR3 is 11 residues. Trimming shortened V by 7 bases and J by 0 bases, and 6 bases separated the two germline ends. The CDR3, as DNA: TGTGCCTCGGGGGTGAACACTGAAGCTTTCTTT. It encodes CASGVNTEAFF.

The V gene is TRBV29-1, the J gene TRBJ1-1, with a weak D call TRBD1 (5 bases). The V and J ends lost 2 bases and 1 base respectively, with 11 bases between them. Germline CDR1 SQVTM, CDR2 ANQGSEA. CDR3 length equals 14 residues. This CDR3 reads CSVEIGEGNTEAFF. The CDR3 region has the DNA TGCAGCGTTGAAATAGGGGAGGGGAACACTGAAGCTTTCTTT.

The genes are TRBV11-2 and TRBJ2-1, with 9 bases lining up with TRBD2. Losses at the gene ends were 4 bases for V and 10 bases for J; bases not matched to a gene: 5. This CDR3 contains 13 residues. Looked up from germline, CDR1 is SGHAT and CDR2 is FQNNGV. The CDR3 spells CASSSLAGVEQFF. The CDR3 nucleotides are TGTGCCAGCAGCTCCTTAGCGGGAGTGGAGCAGTTCTTC.

About this clone: One end of the junction fails to match germline, which may point to a read error. At the DNA level, this CDR3 is encoded by other sequences in the same sample as well. The rearrangement links TRBV7-8 to TRBJ2-2; maybe TRBD2 (5 bases). Germline V CDR1 and CDR2: SGHVS, FQNEAQ. The CDR3 has 12 residues. This CDR3 is CASSLTTGELFF. CDR3 nucleotides: TGTGCCAGCAGCCTAACCACCGGGGAACTGTTTTTT.

The rearrangement joins TRBV10-3 to TRBJ1-5; D gene uncertain. The length of the CDR3 is 13 residues. The V and J ends lost 5 bases and 0 bases respectively, with 5 bases between them. Germline CDR1 reads ENHRY; CDR2 reads SYGVKD. The chain's CDR3 is CAISPDSNQPQHF. DNA for the CDR3: TGTGCCATCAGTCCTGATAGCAATCAGCCCCAGCATTTT.

This chain uses TRBV2 with TRBJ1-1; D perhaps matches TRBD1 (5 bases). Trimming took off 4 bases at V and 2 bases at J, with 14 bases between the two ends. CDR3 size: 15 residues. Germline V gene sequence: CDR1 SNHLY, CDR2 FYNNEI. This CDR3 reads CASSGGFSKNTEAFF. Written as DNA, the CDR3 is TGTGCCAGCAGTGGGGGCTTTTCCAAAAACACTGAAGCTTTCTTT.

The genes are TRBV12-5 and TRBJ1-1; unclear D gene. V was pared by 1 base and J by 6 bases, with 9 bases between. The germline V gene encodes CDR1 LGHNT and CDR2 FRNRAP. The CDR3 consists of 13 residues. The CDR3 DNA is TGTGCTAGTGGTTTGGGTGACGTAGCTGAAGCTTTCTTT. This sequence encodes CASGLGDVAEAFF.

V is TRBV27 and J is TRBJ1-6, with 7 positions matching TRBD1. Germline V gives CDR1 MNHEY, CDR2 SMNVEV (reference sequence). CDR3 length: 15 residues. V lost 4 bases to trimming and J lost 10 bases; unmatched junction nucleotides: 10. This CDR3 is CASSSPRTGVSPLHF. Written as DNA, the CDR3 is TGTGCCAGCAGTTCCCCGCGGACAGGAGTCTCACCCCTCCACTTT.